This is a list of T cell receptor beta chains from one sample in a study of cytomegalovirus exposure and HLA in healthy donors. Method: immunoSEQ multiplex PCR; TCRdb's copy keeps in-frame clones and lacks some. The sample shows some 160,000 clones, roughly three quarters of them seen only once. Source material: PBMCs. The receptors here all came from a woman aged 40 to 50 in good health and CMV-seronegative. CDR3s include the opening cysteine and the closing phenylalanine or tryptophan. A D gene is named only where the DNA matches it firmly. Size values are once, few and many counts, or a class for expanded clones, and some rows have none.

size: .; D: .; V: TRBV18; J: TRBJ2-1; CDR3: CASSPAASYNEQFF; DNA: TGTGCCAGCTCACCCGCGGCCTCCTACAATGAGCAGTTCTTC
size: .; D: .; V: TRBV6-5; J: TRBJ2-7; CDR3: CASHEDRNEQYF; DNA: TGTGCCAGCCACGAAGACAGGAACGAGCAGTACTTC
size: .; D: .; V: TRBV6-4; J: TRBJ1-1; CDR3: CASSELAGNTEAFF; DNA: TGTGCCAGCAGTGAGTTGGCAGGGAACACTGAAGCTTTCTTT
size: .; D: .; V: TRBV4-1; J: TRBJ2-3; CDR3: CASSPVVTSTDTQYF; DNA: TGCGCCAGCAGTCCCGTTGTGACTAGCACAGATACGCAGTATTTT
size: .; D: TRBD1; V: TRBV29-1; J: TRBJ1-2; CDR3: CSVEDQGVIYTF; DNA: TGCAGCGTTGAAGATCAGGGGGTTATTTACACCTTC
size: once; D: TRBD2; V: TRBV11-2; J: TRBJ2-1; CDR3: CASSPELAGREPEQFF; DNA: TGTGCCAGCAGCCCGGAACTAGCGGGAAGGGAACCCGAGCAGTTCTTC
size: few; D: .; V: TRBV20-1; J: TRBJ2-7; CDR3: CSARAQYEQYF; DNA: TGCAGTGCTAGAGCCCAATACGAGCAGTACTTC
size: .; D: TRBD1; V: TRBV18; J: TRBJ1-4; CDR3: CASSPRGPSTNEKLFF; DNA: TGTGCCAGCTCACCAAGGGGGCCTTCAACTAATGAAAAACTGTTTTTT
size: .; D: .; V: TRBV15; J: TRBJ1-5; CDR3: CATSRGGFLVYSNQPQHF; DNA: TGTGCCACCAGCAGAGGAGGGTTTCTCGTTTATAGCAATCAGCCCCAGCATTTT
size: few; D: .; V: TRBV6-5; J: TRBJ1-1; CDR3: CASGRAGYTEAFF; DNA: TGTGCCAGCGGTAGGGCGGGTTACACTGAAGCTTTCTTT
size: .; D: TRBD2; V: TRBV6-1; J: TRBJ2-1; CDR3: CASSALLAGAYNEQFF; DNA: TGTGCCAGCAGTGCCTTACTAGCGGGGGCTTACAATGAGCAGTTCTTC
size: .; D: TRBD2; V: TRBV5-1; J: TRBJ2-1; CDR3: CASHSSGDTYNEQFF; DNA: TGCGCCAGTCATTCTAGCGGGGATACCTACAATGAGCAGTTCTTC
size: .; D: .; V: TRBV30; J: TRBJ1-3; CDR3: CAWMRLGDGNTIYF; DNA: TGTGCCTGGATGCGATTGGGAGATGGAAACACCATATATTTT
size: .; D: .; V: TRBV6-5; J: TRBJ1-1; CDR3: CATVGGLGTEAFF; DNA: TGTGCCACCGTCGGGGGGCTGGGTACTGAAGCTTTCTTT
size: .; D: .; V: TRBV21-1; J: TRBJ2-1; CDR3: CASSNPGDPYNEQFF; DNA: TGTGCCAGCAGCAACCCAGGGGACCCCTACAATGAGCAGTTCTTC
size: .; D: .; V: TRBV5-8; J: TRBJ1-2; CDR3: CASSLAPSNYGYTF; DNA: TGTGCCAGCAGCTTGGCTCCCAGTAACTATGGCTACACCTTC